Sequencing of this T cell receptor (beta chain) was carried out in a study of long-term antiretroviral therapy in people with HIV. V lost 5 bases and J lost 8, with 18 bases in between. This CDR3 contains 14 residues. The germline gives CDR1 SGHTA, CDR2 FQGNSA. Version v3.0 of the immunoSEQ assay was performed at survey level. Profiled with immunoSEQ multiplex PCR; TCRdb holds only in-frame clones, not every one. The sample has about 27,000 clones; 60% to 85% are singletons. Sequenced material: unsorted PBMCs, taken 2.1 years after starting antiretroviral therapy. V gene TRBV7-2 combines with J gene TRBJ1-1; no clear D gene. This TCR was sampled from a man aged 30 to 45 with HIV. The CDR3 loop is CASSKYLGTPEAFF. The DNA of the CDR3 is TGTGCCAGCAGCAAATATCTTGGCACCCCAGAAGCTTTCTTT.